Listed here are 6 T cell receptor beta chains from one sample, sequenced in a study of T-cell reconstitution after alpha-beta-depleted transplantation in children. Unique molecular identifiers were incorporated during preparation of the TCRbeta library. TCRdb reprocessed the PCR reads with MiXCR, giving one entry per CDR3 protein. The repertoire holds approximately 980,000 distinct CDR3 sequences, with about 31% as singletons. The material sequenced was PBMCs, mostly from graft donor cells, taken 360 days after TCRalphabeta/CD19-depleted stem cell transplant. These TCRs come from a boy under two years old who had a stem cell transplant for SCID, so the T cells may come from the graft donor.

This clonotype was seen only a few times. V gene TRBV12-3 or TRBV12-4 combines with J gene TRBJ2-3; D gene uncertain. The CDR3 is made up of 14 amino acids. Between the trimmed V and J ends, which lost 7 bases and 5 bases, there was a span of 16 bases. The CDR3 DNA sequence: TGTGCCAGCACCCCCCCGAAACCAGGAGATACGCAGTATTTT. Translating it yields CASTPPKPGDTQYF.

The chain employs TRBV5-1 and TRBJ1-1; D possibly corresponds to TRBD1 (6 bases). The V end was cut by 2 bases, the J end by 0 bases, with 14 bases between. Per germline, CDR1 SGHRS and CDR2 YFSETQ. The CDR3 covers 16 residues. The CDR3 loop is CASSFEQGRVNTEAFF. For the CDR3, the DNA is TGCGCCAGCAGCTTCGAACAGGGAAGGGTGAACACTGAAGCTTTCTTT.

CDR3 region: CASSPEAGLGSYNEQFF. CDR3 bases: TGTGCCAGCAGCCCAGAGGCCGGACTAGGATCCTACAATGAGCAGTTCTTC. The chain employs TRBV7-9 and TRBJ2-1, with 7 nucleotides matching TRBD2. CDR3 length: 17 amino acids. CDR1 and CDR2 from the germline V gene are SEHNR and FQNEAQ (reference sequence). Trimming at V came to 5 bases and at J to 1 base, leaving 11 bases not matched to a gene.

The V gene is TRBV3-1, the J gene TRBJ1-3; D gene ambiguous. V lost 4 bases, J lost 7 bases, and 8 bases lay in between. CDR1 is LGHDT and CDR2 is YNNKEL in the germline V gene (reference sequence). The CDR3 has 12 residues. The CDR3 sequence: CASSLGANTIYF. The CDR3 DNA reads TGTGCCAGCAGCCTTGGTGCGAACACCATATATTTT.

V and J are TRBV20-1 and TRBJ2-1, with D possibly TRBD2 on 5 matching bases. This CDR3 spans 15 amino acids. Trimming took 1 base from V and 8 from J, leaving 18 bases between them. CDR1 is DFQATT, CDR2 SNEGSKA, per germline (reference sequence). DNA of the CDR3: TGCAGTGCTAGAGTCCGGAGCCCGGGCGGGTATGAGCAGTTCTTC. This sequence encodes CSARVRSPGGYEQFF.

V is TRBV20-1 and J is TRBJ2-6, with a weak D call TRBD2 (6 bases). V was trimmed by 3 bases and J by 3 bases, leaving 12 bases between them. This CDR3 region has 15 residues. CDR1 is DFQATT and CDR2 is SNEGSKA in the germline V gene (reference sequence). The CDR3: CSASPGRRGANVLTF. CDR3 bases: TGCAGTGCTAGTCCGGGGAGGCGTGGGGCCAACGTCCTGACTTTC.